These 26 T cell receptor beta chains were sequenced from one sample in a study of T cells in localized non-small cell lung cancer. Clones were sequenced by immunoSEQ multiplex PCR, and TCRdb holds only the in-frame ones, with some missing. The table includes some 140,000 clones, roughly 90% detected once. Sequences were derived from peripheral blood, sampled before any cancer treatment. Receptors originate from a female donor older than 55 with stage I lung adenocarcinoma.

This chain uses TRBV7-9 with TRBJ1-2; 7 bases are shared with TRBD1. The CDR3 totals 12 residues. Germline assignment: CDR1 SEHNR and CDR2 FQNEAQ (reference sequence). Trimming removed 7 bases from V and 8 bases from J; junction bases left unmatched: 7. The CDR3 DNA sequence: TGTGCCAGCACCGGGGACAGTCTAGGCTACACCTTC. Translated, it gives CASTGDSLGYTF. Complete variable domain (other parts from reference TRBV7-9 and TRBJ1-2): DTGVSQNPRHKITKRGQNVTFRCDPISEHNRLYWYRQTLGQGPEFLTYFQNEAQLEKSRLLSDRFSAERPKGSFSTLEIQRTEQGDSAMYLCASTGDSLGYTFGSGTRLTVV.

The rearrangement joins TRBV13 to TRBJ2-5; D call uncertain. Trimming removed 6 bases from V and 5 bases from J, with 10 bases in between. The CDR3 has 12 amino acids. Germline V CDR1 and CDR2: PRHDT, FYEKMQ (reference sequence). The DNA of the CDR3 is TGTGCCAGCAGTTCAGGCCTCGAGACCCAGTACTTC. Translated, it gives CASSSGLETQYF.

This clone appeared a few times. The CDR3 DNA reads TGTGCCAGCAGCAGAACAGGGGGCACTGAAGCTTTCTTT. Amino acid sequence: CASSRTGGTEAFF. The V and J genes are TRBV5-4 and TRBJ1-1; 8 bases align to TRBD1. The V segment lost 4 bases and the J segment 4 bases; nucleotides outside the gene matches: 3. CDR3 length equals 13 residues. Germline V lookup: CDR1 SGHNT, CDR2 YYREEE (reference sequence).

The chain couples TRBV23-1 to TRBJ2-1; the D call may be TRBD1 or TRBD2 (6 bases each). TRBV23-1 is sorted into the ORF group, with uncertain function. Trimming cost V 9 bases and J 9 bases, with 24 bases left between them. The CDR3 loop spans 15 amino acids. Here the CDR3 DNA reads TGCGCCAGTGGCCCTGGGGGGCTCGGGATCTGTGAGCAGTTCTTC. This encodes CASGPGGLGICEQFF.

The chain has TRBV11-2 and TRBJ1-5, with a tentative D call TRBD1 (6 bases). The CDR3 is 13 amino acids. V lost 1 base, J lost 7 bases, and 8 bases lay in between. Per germline, CDR1 SGHAT and CDR2 FQNNGV. This CDR3 reads CASSLGRGQPQHF. CDR3 bases: TGTGCCAGCAGCTTAGGTAGGGGGCAGCCCCAGCATTTT.

This clone has just a few counts. The chain couples TRBV27 to TRBJ2-6; 10 bases match TRBD1. V lost 8 bases, J lost 0 bases, and 7 bases stayed unmatched. There are 17 residues in the CDR3. CDR1 and CDR2 from the germline V gene are MNHEY and SMNVEV (reference sequence). CDR3 sequence (DNA): TGTGCCAGCGCCGAGGGGGACAGGGGCTCTGGGGCCAACGTCCTGACTTTC. Translating it yields CASAEGDRGSGANVLTF.

This clone occurred once. The V gene is TRBV30, the J gene TRBJ1-2, with D possibly TRBD1 on 6 matching bases. The CDR3 covers 12 residues. In germline, CDR1 is GTSNPN, CDR2 SVGIG (reference sequence). Between the trimmed V and J ends, which lost 3 bases and 5 bases, there was a span of 10 bases. The CDR3 loop is CAWRQGWYGYTF. CDR3 in DNA: TGTGCCTGGAGGCAGGGGTGGTATGGCTACACCTTC.

The chain's CDR3 is CASNKGPWGIGNTIYF. The CDR3 DNA follows: TGTGCCAGCAATAAGGGCCCCTGGGGTATCGGAAACACCATATATTTT. V gene TRBV6-6 combines with J gene TRBJ1-3; D is ambiguous. V shed 7 bases and J shed 4 bases, with 20 bases lying between them. The germline gives CDR1 MNHNY, CDR2 SVGAGI (reference sequence). The CDR3 consists of 16 residues.

The gene calls are TRBV15 and TRBJ1-1; 9 bases agree with TRBD1. CDR1 and CDR2 (germline): LNHNV, YYDKDF (reference sequence). This CDR3 contains 14 residues. Trimming cost V 5 bases and J 3 bases; bases outside gene matches: 4. CDR3 residues: CATSLTGGDTEAFF. The CDR3 DNA reads as TGTGCCACCAGCTTAACAGGGGGCGACACTGAAGCTTTCTTT.

Written as DNA, the CDR3 is TGTGCCAGCAGCCAGCGACAGGGGGCGCAGGCAGATACGCAGTATTTT. As protein: CASSQRQGAQADTQYF. This chain uses TRBV7-7 with TRBJ2-3; 10 bases match TRBD1. Germline CDR1 SSHAT, CDR2 FNYEAQ (reference sequence). CDR3 length equals 16 residues. Unmatched junction bases numbered 9, after V lost 5 bases and J lost 4 bases. Full variable domain (rest looked up from reference TRBV7-7 and TRBJ2-3): GAGVSQSPRYKVTKRGQDVTLRCDPISSHATLYWYQQALGQGPEFLTYFNYEAQPDKSGLPSDRFSAERPEGSISTLTIQRTEQRDSAMYRCASSQRQGAQADTQYFGPGTRLTVL.

This CDR3 reads CATSIGLGDQPQHF. As DNA, the CDR3 is TGTGCCACCAGCATCGGCCTCGGCGATCAGCCCCAGCATTTT. The chain carries TRBV15 and TRBJ1-5; D ambiguous. CDR1 and CDR2 from the germline V gene are LNHNV and YYDKDF (reference sequence). The CDR3 is 14 amino acids. V shed 4 bases and J shed 5 bases, with 12 bases lying between them.

V and J are TRBV18 and TRBJ2-3; D not certain. The CDR3 length is 15 residues. Germline V gives CDR1 KGHSH, CDR2 LQKENI. With 3 bases removed from V and 2 bases from J, the gap between germline ends came to 12 bases. CDR3 sequence (DNA): TGTGCCAGCTCACCGATTCCCGACCTCACAGATACGCAGTATTTT. Protein sequence: CASSPIPDLTDTQYF.

The chain couples TRBV5-4 to TRBJ1-2; D gene ambiguous. Between the trimmed V and J ends, which lost 1 base and 4 bases, there was a span of 5 bases. The CDR3 consists of 12 residues. CDR1 is SGHNT, CDR2 YYREEE, per germline (reference sequence). CDR3 sequence reads: CASSLSGYGYTF. CDR3 sequence (DNA): TGTGCCAGCAGCTTGTCTGGCTATGGCTACACCTTC.

CDR3 region: CASSYQGWAEAFF. The CDR3 DNA sequence: TGTGCCAGCAGTTACCAGGGATGGGCTGAAGCTTTCTTT. The chain combines TRBV6-6 with TRBJ1-1, with D possibly being TRBD1 (5 bases). Trimming cost V 2 bases and J 6 bases, with 10 bases left between them. The CDR3 covers 13 residues. Germline V CDR1 and CDR2: MNHNY, SVGAGI (reference sequence).

The chain joins TRBV7-8 to TRBJ2-7, with unresolved D. Germline values: CDR1 SGHVS, CDR2 FQNEAQ. V dropped 4 bases and J dropped 1 base, with 8 bases sitting between them. The CDR3 loop spans 13 amino acids. The CDR3 region has the DNA TGTGCCAGCAGCTACTCAACTTCCTACGAGCAGTACTTC. It specifies CASSYSTSYEQYF.

This chain joins TRBV12-5 and TRBJ2-2; a possible D gene is TRBD1 (6 bases). Germline lookup yields CDR1 LGHNT and CDR2 FRNRAP. Trimming pared 2 bases from V and 6 bases from J, leaving 13 bases between. CDR3 length: 15 amino acids. The CDR3, as DNA: TGTGCTAGTGGTTTGATTCAGGGGCACGCCGGGGAGCTGTTTTTT. Its protein is CASGLIQGHAGELFF.

The chain has TRBV6-6 and TRBJ1-3; D not certain. The CDR3 spans 15 residues. Between the trimmed V and J ends, which lost 4 bases and 0 bases, there was a span of 10 bases. Germline V gives CDR1 MNHNY, CDR2 SVGAGI (reference sequence). CDR3 amino acids: CASSFGENSGNTIYF. The CDR3 DNA follows: TGTGCCAGCAGTTTTGGGGAAAACTCTGGAAACACCATATATTTT.

V is TRBV5-1 and J is TRBJ2-7, with 7 bases that match TRBD1. The CDR3 totals 15 residues. Germline V gives CDR1 SGHRS, CDR2 YFSETQ. The J segment lost 5 bases and the V segment lost 1 base, leaving 9 bases of the junction unmatched. The CDR3 sequence is CASSLWRQGIDEQYF. CDR3 DNA sequence: TGCGCCAGCAGCTTGTGGAGACAGGGAATCGACGAGCAGTACTTC.

The chain links TRBV7-2 to TRBJ2-1, with 7 nucleotides matching TRBD2. Germline V gives CDR1 SGHTA, CDR2 FQGNSA. V was clipped by 1 base and J by 8 bases; unmatched bases: 8. The CDR3 has 15 amino acids. The chain's CDR3 is CASSLGIAGWYEQFF. The CDR3 bases are TGTGCCAGCAGCTTAGGTATAGCGGGTTGGTATGAGCAGTTCTTC. Supplemented by reference TRBV7-2 and TRBJ2-1, the full variable domain reads GAGVSQSPSNKVTEKGKDVELRCDPISGHTALYWYRQSLGQGLEFLIYFQGNSAPDKSGLPSDRFSAERTGGSVSTLTIQRTQQEDSAVYLCASSLGIAGWYEQFFGPGTRLTVL.

A word on this clone: The junction departs from germline at one end; a sequencing error may be responsible. This chain uses TRBV7-7 with TRBJ2-1; 15 nucleotides match TRBD2. Germline lookup yields CDR1 SSHAT and CDR2 FNYEAQ (reference sequence). There are 20 residues in the CDR3. The CDR3 loop reads CASSRLWTSGRDGSYNEQFF. CDR3 DNA sequence: TGTGCTAGCAGCCGTTTATGGACTAGCGGGAGGGACGGATCCTACAATGAGCAGTTCTTC. Combining the CDR3 with reference TRBV7-7 and TRBJ2-1 gives the whole variable domain GAGVSQSPRYKVTKRGQDVTLRCDPISSHATLYWYQQALGQGPEFLTYFNYEAQPDKSGLPSDRFSAERPEGSISTLTIQRTEQRDSAMYRCASSRLWTSGRDGSYNEQFFGPGTRLTVL.

This chain joins TRBV2 and TRBJ2-3; D gene unclear. The CDR3 runs to 16 residues. Germline lookup yields CDR1 SNHLY and CDR2 FYNNEI. V dropped 7 bases and J dropped 0 bases, with 17 bases sitting between them. CDR3 DNA sequence: TGTGCCAGCATTTTCGTGACCGTAAGGAGCACAGATACGCAGTATTTT. As protein: CASIFVTVRSTDTQYF.

The genes are TRBV6-5 and TRBJ2-2; TRBD2 aligns across 7 bases. The CDR3 consists of 15 residues. Trimming removed 3 bases from V and 7 bases from J; junction bases left unmatched: 8. Germline assignment: CDR1 MNHEY and CDR2 SVGAGI. The CDR3 loop is CASSYVRERIGELFF. The CDR3 DNA reads as TGTGCCAGCAGTTATGTGCGGGAGAGGATCGGGGAGCTGTTTTTT.

This clone was picked up one time. The chain uses TRBV2 and TRBJ2-3; TRBD2 matches at 13 bases. V dropped 4 bases and J dropped 2; count of bases not matched to a gene: 3. From germline, CDR1 is SNHLY and CDR2 FYNNEI. This CDR3 spans 16 amino acids. The CDR3 sequence: CASSGTSGSHTDTQYF. Written as DNA, the CDR3 is TGTGCCAGCAGTGGGACTAGCGGGAGCCACACAGATACGCAGTATTTT. The whole variable domain, filled in from reference TRBV2 and TRBJ2-3, reads EPEVTQTPSHQVTQMGQEVILRCVPISNHLYFYWYRQILGQKVEFLVSFYNNEISEKSEIFDDQFSVERPDGSNFTLKIRSTKLEDSAMYFCASSGTSGSHTDTQYFGPGTRLTVL.

V usage is TRBV7-9 and J usage is TRBJ1-5, with D unresolved. V shed 1 base and J shed 3 bases, with 7 bases lying between them. The CDR3 is made up of 14 amino acids. The germline CDR1 and CDR2 sequences are SEHNR and FQNEAQ (reference sequence). CDR3 in DNA: TGTGCCAGCAGCTTAGGTGGCAACAATCAGCCCCAGCATTTT. Translating gives CASSLGGNNQPQHF. The full variable domain, completed using reference TRBV7-9 and TRBJ1-5, is DTGVSQNPRHKITKRGQNVTFRCDPISEHNRLYWYRQTLGQGPEFLTYFQNEAQLEKSRLLSDRFSAERPKGSFSTLEIQRTEQGDSAMYLCASSLGGNNQPQHFGDGTRLSIL.

The chain joins TRBV15 to TRBJ1-4; D unresolved. The V gene lost 9 bases and the J gene lost 8 bases, with 19 bases spanning the gap. The germline gives CDR1 LNHNV, CDR2 YYDKDF (reference sequence). The CDR3 runs to 14 residues. The CDR3 DNA is TGTGCCACGACTCCCGCCGGGCGTGAAGAAAAACTGTTTTTT. Amino acid sequence: CATTPAGREEKLFF.

The V and J genes are TRBV30 and TRBJ1-5; D not certain. CDR1 and CDR2 (germline): GTSNPN, SVGIG (reference sequence). The V end was cut by 1 base, the J end by 0 bases, with 10 bases between. CDR3 size: 15 residues. CDR3 sequence: CAWSADGYSNQPQHF. The DNA for the CDR3 is TGTGCCTGGAGTGCGGACGGTTATAGCAATCAGCCCCAGCATTTT.